This T cell receptor (beta chain) was observed in a study of cytomegalovirus exposure and HLA in healthy donors. General study points: V- and J-gene trimming of TCR beta was linked (in a later analysis) to a missense DCLRE1C variant. Most sequenced TCRs were rare (though some public TCRs occurred in many donors). The number of N-insertions in an Asian-associated ancestry cluster was reportedly below the roughly 620-donor mean in a later analysis. Differences between HLA loci emerged in a later analysis of TCR association rates, with DRB1 most and HLA-C fewest.

The CDR3 has 13 amino acids. CDR1 is MDHEN, CDR2 SYDVKM, per germline. V lost 3 bases and J 7 bases, leaving 9 bases between the germline ends. In the case of this clone: What it recognizes is unknown.

In the PCR, 60 Vbeta and 13 Jbeta primers were used. Assay used: immunoSEQ multiplex PCR; TCRdb lists only in-frame clones, some missing. The data show 170,000 or so clones, with roughly 83% seen just once and 0.38% held by the top ten. This chain joins TRBV28 and TRBJ1-4; no clear D gene. This TCR was sampled from a boy aged 2 to 10 in good health and CMV-seronegative. The source material was PBMCs. CDR3 amino acids: CASSLGVFEKLFF. CDR3 coding DNA: TGTGCCAGCAGTTTGGGAGTGTTTGAAAAACTGTTTTTT.